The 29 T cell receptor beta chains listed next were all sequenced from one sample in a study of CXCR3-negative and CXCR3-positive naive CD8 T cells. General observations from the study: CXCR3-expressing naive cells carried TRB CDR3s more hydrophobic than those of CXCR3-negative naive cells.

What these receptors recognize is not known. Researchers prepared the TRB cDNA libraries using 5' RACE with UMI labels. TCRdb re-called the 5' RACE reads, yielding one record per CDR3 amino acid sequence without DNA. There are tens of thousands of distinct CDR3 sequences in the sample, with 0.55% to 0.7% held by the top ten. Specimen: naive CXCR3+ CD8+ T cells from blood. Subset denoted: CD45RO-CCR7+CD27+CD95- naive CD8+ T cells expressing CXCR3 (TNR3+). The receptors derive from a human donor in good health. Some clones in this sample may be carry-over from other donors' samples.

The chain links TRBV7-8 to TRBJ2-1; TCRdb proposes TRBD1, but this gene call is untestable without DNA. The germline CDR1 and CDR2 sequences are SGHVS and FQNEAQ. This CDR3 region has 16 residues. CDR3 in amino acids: CASASPMGLGVNEQFF.

CDR3 sequence: CASSQRGDGNTIYF. The chain employs TRBV4-1 and TRBJ1-3; the D call of TRBD1 rests on TCRdb alone, since no DNA is present to check it. The CDR3 extends over 14 amino acids. The germline V gene encodes CDR1 MGHRA and CDR2 YSYEKL.

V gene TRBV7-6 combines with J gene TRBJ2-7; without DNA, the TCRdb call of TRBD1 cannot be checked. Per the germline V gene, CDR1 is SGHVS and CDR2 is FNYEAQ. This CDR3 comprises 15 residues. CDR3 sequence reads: CASSLFGGPTYEQYF. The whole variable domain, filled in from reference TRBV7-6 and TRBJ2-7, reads GAGVSQSPRYKVTKRGQDVALRCDPISGHVSLYWYRQALGQGPEFLTYFNYEAQQDKSGLPNDRFSAERPEGSISTLTIQRTEQRDSAMYRCASSLFGGPTYEQYFGPGTRLTVT.

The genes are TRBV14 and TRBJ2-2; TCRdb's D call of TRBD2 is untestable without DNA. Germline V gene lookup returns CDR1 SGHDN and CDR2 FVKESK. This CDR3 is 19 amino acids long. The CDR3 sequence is CASSQVGTSGSYGSGELFF.

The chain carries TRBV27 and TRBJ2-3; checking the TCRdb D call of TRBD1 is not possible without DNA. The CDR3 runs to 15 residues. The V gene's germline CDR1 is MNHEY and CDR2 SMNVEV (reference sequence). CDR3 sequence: CASSLRDSGTDTQYF.

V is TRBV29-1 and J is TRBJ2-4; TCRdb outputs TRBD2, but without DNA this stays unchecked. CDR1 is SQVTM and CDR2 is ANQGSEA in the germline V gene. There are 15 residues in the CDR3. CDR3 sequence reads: CSVEGSSGSGDIQYF.

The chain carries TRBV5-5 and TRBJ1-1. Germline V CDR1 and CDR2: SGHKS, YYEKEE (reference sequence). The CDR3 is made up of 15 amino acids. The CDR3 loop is CASSLGAWLNTEAFF.

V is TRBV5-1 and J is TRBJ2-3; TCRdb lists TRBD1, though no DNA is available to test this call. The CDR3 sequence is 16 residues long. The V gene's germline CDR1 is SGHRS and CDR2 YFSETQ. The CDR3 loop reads CASSSSRAGGADTQYF. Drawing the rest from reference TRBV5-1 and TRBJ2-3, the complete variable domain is KAGVTQTPRYLIKTRGQQVTLSCSPISGHRSVSWYQQTPGQGLQFLFEYFSETQRNKGNFPGRFSGRQFSNSRSEMNVSTLELGDSALYLCASSSSRAGGADTQYFGPGTRLTVL.

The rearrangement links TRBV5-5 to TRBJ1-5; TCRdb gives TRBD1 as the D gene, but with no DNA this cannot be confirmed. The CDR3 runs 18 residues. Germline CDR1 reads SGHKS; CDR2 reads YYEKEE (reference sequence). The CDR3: CASSLISSGEGSNQPQHF.

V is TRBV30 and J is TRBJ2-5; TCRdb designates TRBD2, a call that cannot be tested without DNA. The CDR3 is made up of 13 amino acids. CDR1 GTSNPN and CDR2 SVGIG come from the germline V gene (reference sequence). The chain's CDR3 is CAWATSDQETQYF.

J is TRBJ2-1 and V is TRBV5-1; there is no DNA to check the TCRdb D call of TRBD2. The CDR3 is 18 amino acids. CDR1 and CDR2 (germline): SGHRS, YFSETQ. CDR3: CASSLVGTSDLRGNEQFF.

Here the CDR3 reads CSVSGGKSSYEQYF. This chain uses TRBV29-1 with TRBJ2-7; as DNA is missing, the TRBD1 call by TCRdb cannot be tested. The CDR3 spans 14 residues. Germline CDR1 is SQVTM and CDR2 is ANQGSEA.

The CDR3 here is CASSSGQGRNTEAFF. The gene calls are TRBV5-1 and TRBJ1-1; no DNA is available, so the TRBD1 call from TCRdb remains unchecked. Germline CDR1 and CDR2: SGHRS and YFSETQ. This CDR3 spans 15 amino acids.

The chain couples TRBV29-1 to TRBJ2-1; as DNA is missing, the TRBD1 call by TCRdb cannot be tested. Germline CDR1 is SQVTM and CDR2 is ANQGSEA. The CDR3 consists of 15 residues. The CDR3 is CSVEDRQGAYNEQFF.

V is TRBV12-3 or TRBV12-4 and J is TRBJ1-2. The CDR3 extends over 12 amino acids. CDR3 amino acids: CASRRSNYGYTF.

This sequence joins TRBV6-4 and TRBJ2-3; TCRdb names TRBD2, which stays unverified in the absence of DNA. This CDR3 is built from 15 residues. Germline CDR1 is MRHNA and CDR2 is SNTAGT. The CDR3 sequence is CASSDSGGASDTQYF.

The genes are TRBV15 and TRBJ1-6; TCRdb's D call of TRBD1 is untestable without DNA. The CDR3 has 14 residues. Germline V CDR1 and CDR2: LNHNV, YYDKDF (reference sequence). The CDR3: CATGRGDYNSPLHF. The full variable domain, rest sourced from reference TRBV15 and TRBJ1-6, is DAMVIQNPRYQVTQFGKPVTLSCSQTLNHNVMYWYQQKSSQAPKLLFHYYDKDFNNEADTPDNFQSRRPNTSFCFLDIRSPGLGDTAMYLCATGRGDYNSPLHFGNGTRLTVT.

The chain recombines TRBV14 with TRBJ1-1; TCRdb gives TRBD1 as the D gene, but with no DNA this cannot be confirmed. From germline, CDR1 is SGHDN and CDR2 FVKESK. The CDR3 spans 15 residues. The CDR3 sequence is CASSRTGGWNTEAFF.

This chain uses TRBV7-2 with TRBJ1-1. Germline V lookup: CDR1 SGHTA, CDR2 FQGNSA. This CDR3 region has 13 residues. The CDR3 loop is CASSLGVSTEAFF.

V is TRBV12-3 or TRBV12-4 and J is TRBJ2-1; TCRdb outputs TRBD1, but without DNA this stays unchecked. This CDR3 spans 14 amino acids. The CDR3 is CASSSTGQRNEQFF.

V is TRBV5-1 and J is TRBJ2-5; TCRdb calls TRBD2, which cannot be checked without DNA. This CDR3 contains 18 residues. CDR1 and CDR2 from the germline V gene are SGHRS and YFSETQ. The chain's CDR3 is CASSFTPPGLAEQETQYF.

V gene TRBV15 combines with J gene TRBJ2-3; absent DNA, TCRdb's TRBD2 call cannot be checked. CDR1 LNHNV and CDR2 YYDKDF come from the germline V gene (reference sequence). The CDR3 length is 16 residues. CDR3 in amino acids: CATSPPSGPSTDTQYF.

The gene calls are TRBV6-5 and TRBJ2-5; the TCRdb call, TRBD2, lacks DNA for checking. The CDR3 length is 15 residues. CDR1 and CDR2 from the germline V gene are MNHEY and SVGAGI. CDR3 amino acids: CASSYSWGRQETQYF.

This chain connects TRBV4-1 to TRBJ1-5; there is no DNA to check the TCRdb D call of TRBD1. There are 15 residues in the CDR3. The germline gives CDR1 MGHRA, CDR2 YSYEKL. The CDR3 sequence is CASSQSGADNQPQHF.

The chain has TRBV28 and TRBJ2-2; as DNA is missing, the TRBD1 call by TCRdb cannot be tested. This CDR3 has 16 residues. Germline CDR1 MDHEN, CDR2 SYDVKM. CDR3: CASGTGDPANTGELFF.

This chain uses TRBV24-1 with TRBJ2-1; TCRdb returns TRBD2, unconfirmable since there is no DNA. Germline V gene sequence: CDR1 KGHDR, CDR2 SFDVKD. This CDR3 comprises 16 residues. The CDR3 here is CATSHLRTSGRDEQFF.

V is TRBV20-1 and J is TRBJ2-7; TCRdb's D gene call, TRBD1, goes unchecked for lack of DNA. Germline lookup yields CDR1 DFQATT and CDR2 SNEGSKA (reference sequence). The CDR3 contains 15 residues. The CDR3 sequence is CSASYPGGGSYEQYF.

The CDR3 sequence: CASTLGTFGSNEQFF. V and J are TRBV27 and TRBJ2-1; the D gene TCRdb calls, TRBD1, cannot be checked with no DNA. There are 15 residues in the CDR3. Germline CDR1 MNHEY, CDR2 SMNVEV (reference sequence).

CDR3 amino acids: CSARGGGGGETQYF. The chain combines TRBV29-1 with TRBJ2-5; TCRdb reports TRBD1, a call that lacks DNA to check it against. The germline CDR1 and CDR2 sequences are SQVTM and ANQGSEA. The CDR3 runs to 14 residues.